This T cell receptor (beta chain) comes out of a study of blood T cell repertoires in COVID-19. Overall study: There were acute and convalescent COVID-19 samples, and they came from the United States, Italy and Spain. Sample material is recorded as cDNA or gDNA derived from T cells, B-cell-depleted T cells, or PBMCs.

V lost 4 bases and J lost 3; bases outside the gene matches: 7. The CDR3 length is 15 residues. The germline V gene encodes CDR1 SGHNT and CDR2 YENEEA. Original processing notes: Counts of nucleated cells, estimated from reference gene primer amplification, were obtained. Assay used: immunoSEQ multiplex PCR; TCRdb lists only in-frame clones, some missing. That table furnishes V, J and clone size, whereas the DNA furnished D and trimming. The sample yields 100,000 to 150,000 clones, about four fifths seen once. This receptor was obtained from a man in his sixties or seventies with acute or convalescent COVID-19. Sequenced material: peripheral blood. The rearrangement links TRBV11-3 to TRBJ1-1, with TRBD1 matching 8 bases. This CDR3 reads CASSSIQGGYTEAFF. CDR3 sequence (DNA): TGTGCCAGCAGCTCCATACAGGGGGGGTACACTGAAGCTTTCTTT.